This is a list of T cell receptor beta chains from one sample in a study of regulatory T cells in long-lasting Graves disease. Via MiXCR, TCRdb re-called the multiplex PCR reads, giving one row per CDR3 protein. The repertoire holds approximately 540,000 distinct CDR3 sequences, with around 12% as singletons. These records were also assigned to another study, of T cells in Graves' hyperthyroidism and ophthalmopathy.

The source material was peripheral blood mononuclear cells (PBMCs), sampled at new diagnosis, from a patient treated with antithyroid drugs. These receptors were obtained from a woman aged 25 to 39 with Graves disease. Each CDR3 is given with its conserved first and last residue.

J | V | CDR3
TRBJ2-7 | TRBV7-9 | CASSLTSGDEQYF
TRBJ2-3 | TRBV2 | CASSPQTAYTDTQYF
TRBJ2-1 | TRBV24-1 | CATSDYPPGQFQFF
TRBJ2-7 | TRBV7-9 | CASSRQKMGLAGVYEQYF
TRBJ2-7 | TRBV5-1 | CASSRGGGAFYEQYF
TRBJ2-1 | TRBV3-1 | CASSQDTGVREQFF
TRBJ1-2 | TRBV18 | CASSPLTGGAGGYTF
TRBJ1-2 | TRBV18 | CASSPPSRAVYGYTF
TRBJ2-1 | TRBV29-1 | CSVVSPGRIYNEQFF
TRBJ1-2 | TRBV30 | CAWSSPRLVLYGYTF
TRBJ1-1 | TRBV20-1 | CSASRNRPNTEAFF
TRBJ1-6 | TRBV6-5 | CASSYSVWGSVSPLHF
TRBJ1-6 | TRBV20-1 | CSARGTLKAGSPLHF
TRBJ2-6 | TRBV19 | CASSILPPGQSGANVLTF
TRBJ2-7 | TRBV28 | CASSLPLTYEQYF
TRBJ1-2 | TRBV6-1 | CASSPDPDSIRRGYTF
TRBJ1-3 | TRBV7-8 | CASTSMAGNTIYF
TRBJ1-6 | TRBV6-2/TRBV6-3 | CASSYQGYNSPLHF
TRBJ2-7 | TRBV5-6 | CASGEGALGYEQYF
TRBJ2-7 | TRBV28 | CASSSPSALSYEQYF
TRBJ2-1 | TRBV2 | CATHQGLAVYNEQFF
TRBJ1-2 | TRBV20-1 | CSARALDSYYGYTF
TRBJ2-1 | TRBV7-7 | CASSTDPYNEQFF
TRBJ2-1 | TRBV2 | CASSRQEYNEQFF
TRBJ1-1 | TRBV19 | CASRGDSLPTEAFF
TRBJ2-7 | TRBV18 | CASSPGRDISYEQYF
TRBJ2-2 | TRBV18 | CASSSYRVDTGELFF
TRBJ1-6 | TRBV5-1 | CASSSLAGNSPLHF
TRBJ1-3 | TRBV29-1 | CSVVKSSGNTIYF
TRBJ2-1 | TRBV30 | CAFTRMARGGEQFF
TRBJ2-1 | TRBV5-6 | CASSYGTSDYNEQFF
TRBJ2-7 | TRBV20-1 | CSASRNRGISEQYF
TRBJ2-7 | TRBV28 | CASDGRGYPGQYF
TRBJ2-6 | TRBV6-5 | CASSSGVGTGANVLTF
TRBJ2-3 | TRBV6-5 | CASSYLDTDTQYF
TRBJ2-1 | TRBV6-2/TRBV6-3 | CASSQGTSGRNEQFF
TRBJ2-1 | TRBV11-1 | CASSPRRRDNEQFF
TRBJ2-7 | TRBV14 | CASSRLAGNSYEQYF
TRBJ1-5 | TRBV7-3 | CASSVPRNRGYSNQPQHF
TRBJ2-3 | TRBV5-5 | CASTPGGISTDTQYF
TRBJ2-4 | TRBV28 | CASSFSGSTAKNIQYF
TRBJ1-2 | TRBV4-1 | CASSQVLRDRLGGYTF